The 31 T cell receptor beta chains presented below share a single source sample, sequenced in a study of cytomegalovirus exposure and HLA in healthy donors listed by TCRdb under 2017. Library preparation was by the immunoSEQ multiplex PCR assay. For the multiplex PCR, a mixture combining 60 forward primers for TCR Vbeta segments and 13 reverse primers for TCR Jbeta segments was used. TCRdb obtained this table from immuneACCESS and retained in-frame rearrangements with V and J assigned. These tables miss some clones; where compared with another copy, unresolved V genes account for less than half of the shortfall, and the remainder is unexplained. The sample table holds approximately 150,000 clones, of which roughly 76% were seen once. The top ten clonotypes cover less than 3% of the sample. Material: PBMCs. These TCRs come from a woman aged 25 to 45 in good health and CMV-seronegative.

The gene calls are TRBV29-1 and TRBJ1-1; 7 nucleotides align to TRBD1. CDR1 SQVTM and CDR2 ANQGSEA come from the germline V gene. V lost 3 bases to trimming and J lost 0 bases; unmatched junction nucleotides: 4. The CDR3 has 14 amino acids. CDR3 nucleotide sequence: TGCAGCGTTGACCCGACAGGGCTGAACACTGAAGCTTTCTTT. Protein sequence: CSVDPTGLNTEAFF.

This chain uses TRBV6-6 with TRBJ2-5; 7 bases are shared with TRBD2. The junction had 7 bases not matched to a gene; V was cut back by 2 bases and J by 1 base. CDR1 and CDR2 from the germline V gene are MNHNY and SVGAGI (reference sequence). The CDR3 runs to 16 residues. The chain's CDR3 is CASSYRPASGQETQYF. The CDR3 DNA reads as TGTGCCAGCAGTTACCGGCCCGCTAGCGGCCAAGAGACCCAGTACTTC.

The chain recombines TRBV4-1 with TRBJ2-3; TRBD2 aligns across 8 bases. CDR1 is MGHRA, CDR2 YSYEKL, per germline. The CDR3 sequence is 17 residues long. V dropped 0 bases and J dropped 1; count of bases not matched to a gene: 6. CDR3 protein: CASSQDKRRGGTDTQYF. In DNA form, the CDR3 reads TGCGCCAGCAGCCAAGATAAACGGCGGGGGGGCACAGATACGCAGTATTTT.

V is TRBV30 and J is TRBJ1-5; 11 bases match TRBD1. The CDR3 has 13 amino acids. CDR1 and CDR2 (germline): GTSNPN, SVGIG (reference sequence). V gave up 5 bases and J gave up 5 bases; unmatched junction bases: 2. The CDR3: CAWGGQGDQPQHF. The CDR3 nucleotides read TGTGCCTGGGGGGGACAGGGGGATCAGCCCCAGCATTTT.

This clone showed up just once. The chain carries TRBV4-3 and TRBJ1-1; D possibly corresponds to TRBD1 (5 bases). CDR3 length equals 13 residues. The germline gives CDR1 LGHNA, CDR2 YSLEER. Trimming took off 1 base at V and 5 bases at J, with 8 bases between the two ends. The CDR3 protein is CASSQVGDTEAFF. DNA for the CDR3: TGCGCCAGCAGCCAAGTAGGGGATACTGAAGCTTTCTTT.

This CDR3 is CASSVISSGYNEQFF. The CDR3 DNA is TGTGCCAGCAGTGTTATATCTAGCGGTTACAATGAGCAGTTCTTC. The chain couples TRBV2 to TRBJ2-1, with 7 bases matching TRBD2. Trimming cost V 4 bases and J 4 bases; bases outside gene matches: 7. The CDR3 is 15 amino acids. The V gene's germline CDR1 is SNHLY and CDR2 FYNNEI.

This clone came up a few times. This chain uses TRBV7-2 with TRBJ2-1; 9 nucleotides line up with TRBD2. The CDR3 loop spans 15 amino acids. Germline lookup yields CDR1 SGHTA and CDR2 FQGNSA. After removal of 2 bases from V and 8 bases from J, the junction contained 7 bases not matched to a gene. DNA of the CDR3: TGTGCCAGCAGCTTAACGAGCGGGAGGCCGGATGAGCAGTTCTTC. Translation: CASSLTSGRPDEQFF.

This chain connects TRBV11-2 to TRBJ2-7; a possible D gene is TRBD2 (6 bases). The CDR3 covers 17 residues. V shed 6 bases and J shed 5 bases, with 26 bases lying between them. Germline V lookup: CDR1 SGHAT, CDR2 FQNNGV. CDR3 residues: CASRYPPTGLGSDEQYF. The CDR3 nucleotides are TGTGCCAGCAGGTATCCCCCCACGGGACTGGGTAGCGACGAGCAGTACTTC.

CDR3 loop: CASSPTPGQRTSDTQYF. The CDR3 DNA is TGTGCCAGCTCACCGACCCCGGGACAGAGGACCTCAGATACGCAGTATTTT. The chain employs TRBV18 and TRBJ2-3; 7 nucleotides line up with TRBD1. The CDR3 is 17 amino acids. Germline CDR1 KGHSH, CDR2 LQKENI. V shed 3 bases, J shed 4 bases, and the junction held 13 bases outside the gene matches.

The CDR3 bases are TGTGCCAGCAGCACACCCTCAGGGATCGATGGCTACACCTTC. Protein product: CASSTPSGIDGYTF. The chain is built from TRBV7-2 and TRBJ1-2; D might be TRBD1 (5 bases). Germline CDR1 reads SGHTA; CDR2 reads FQGNSA. This CDR3 comprises 14 residues. With 5 bases removed from V and 6 bases from J, the gap between germline ends came to 16 bases.

The chain couples TRBV5-8 to TRBJ2-5; possible D gene TRBD1, 5 bases. The CDR3 is made up of 14 amino acids. Germline V lookup: CDR1 SGHTS, CDR2 YDEGEE. Trimming stripped 5 bases from V and 4 bases from J, with 15 bases between. In DNA, the CDR3 is TGTGCCAGCAGGAGGTGGGGCGGCACAGAGACCCAGTACTTC. The encoded protein is CASRRWGGTETQYF.

This clone was seen once. The chain has TRBV5-4 and TRBJ2-2, with D tentatively TRBD2 (5 bases). Germline-derived CDR1 and CDR2 are SGHNT and YYREEE (reference sequence). The germline V and J ends were trimmed by 0 bases and 0 bases, with 6 bases remaining between them. CDR3 length: 15 residues. The CDR3 loop is CASSLGLTNTGELFF. In DNA, the CDR3 is TGTGCCAGCAGCTTGGGACTAACGAACACCGGGGAGCTGTTTTTT.

The V gene is TRBV19, the J gene TRBJ1-1, with 9 bases identical to TRBD1. The CDR3 consists of 15 residues. The germline CDR1 and CDR2 sequences are LNHDA and SQIVND (reference sequence). After removal of 1 base from V and 5 bases from J, the junction contained 5 bases not matched to a gene. The CDR3 DNA reads as TGTGCCAGTAGTATAGGGGGACAGGGAGAAACTGAAGCTTTCTTT. It encodes CASSIGGQGETEAFF.

In DNA, the CDR3 is TGCGCCAGCAGCTTGGGAGGGGGCGGAGGACAGCCCCAGCATTTT. The encoded protein is CASSLGGGGGQPQHF. J is TRBJ1-5 and V is TRBV5-1; 7 bases align to TRBD1. Germline V lookup: CDR1 SGHRS, CDR2 YFSETQ. V was clipped by 0 bases and J by 7 bases; unmatched bases: 7. This CDR3 is 15 amino acids long.

The rearrangement joins TRBV27 to TRBJ2-7; D call uncertain. CDR3 length: 13 residues. Per the germline V gene, CDR1 is MNHEY and CDR2 is SMNVEV (reference sequence). V gave up 4 bases and J gave up 3 bases, with 10 bases separating them. In nucleotides, the CDR3 is TGTGCCAGCAGTTACTTTCCAAGCTACGAGCAGTACTTC. Translating gives CASSYFPSYEQYF.

J is TRBJ2-7 and V is TRBV27, with TRBD1 matching 7 bases. CDR3 length: 15 residues. Germline-derived CDR1 and CDR2 are MNHEY and SMNVEV (reference sequence). Germline trimming cut 4 bases from V and 7 bases from J; bases unmatched to any gene: 13. CDR3 sequence (DNA): TGTGCCAGCAGTTCCGAGGGACAGTCCCAGGGGGAGCAGTACTTC. This translates into CASSSEGQSQGEQYF.

In its sample, this clone was seen a few times. The rearrangement uses TRBV2 and TRBJ1-1, with 9 nucleotides matching TRBD1. Germline V CDR1 and CDR2: SNHLY, FYNNEI. The CDR3 loop spans 13 amino acids. The junction had 5 bases not matched to a gene; V was cut back by 6 bases and J by 6 bases. The CDR3 DNA reads as TGTGCCAGCAGGGACGGGACAGGGCCTGAAGCTTTCTTT. As protein: CASRDGTGPEAFF.

The rearrangement uses TRBV5-1 and TRBJ2-7; 8 nucleotides agree with TRBD1. The J segment lost 7 bases and the V segment lost 0 bases, leaving 9 bases of the junction unmatched. The CDR3 has 15 amino acids. CDR1 and CDR2 (germline): SGHRS, YFSETQ. The CDR3 loop reads CASSLVSRGPEEQYF. CDR3 sequence (DNA): TGCGCCAGCAGCTTGGTCTCCAGGGGGCCCGAAGAGCAGTACTTC.

This sequence joins TRBV27 and TRBJ1-2; D ambiguous. There are 14 residues in the CDR3. CDR1 and CDR2 from the germline V gene are MNHEY and SMNVEV (reference sequence). Trimming shortened V by 5 bases and J by 0 bases, and 10 bases separated the two germline ends. The CDR3 nucleotides are TGTGCCAGCAGTCCCGGGAGAGCTAACTATGGCTACACCTTC. Encoded protein: CASSPGRANYGYTF.

This clone was counted a single time. The chain employs TRBV29-1 and TRBJ2-3, with 9 nucleotides matching TRBD2. The CDR3 consists of 14 residues. CDR1 SQVTM and CDR2 ANQGSEA come from the germline V gene. V gave up 7 bases and J gave up 5 bases; unmatched junction bases: 10. CDR3 in DNA: TGCAGCGGCAAGGGGCGGGAGGGCCGAGATACGCAGTATTTT. Translating gives CSGKGREGRDTQYF.

This clone was found once. This chain links TRBV6-1 with TRBJ1-5; TRBD1 aligns across 7 bases. J was trimmed by 3 bases and V by 7 bases; bases with no gene match: 3. Germline V gene lookup returns CDR1 MNHNS and CDR2 SASEGT. The CDR3 has 13 residues. The CDR3 reads CASIGTANQPQHF. The CDR3, as DNA: TGTGCCAGCATCGGGACAGCCAATCAGCCCCAGCATTTT.

The V call is TRBV7-3, the J call TRBJ2-3; TRBD2 is a possible D gene (6 bases). Germline loops: CDR1 SGHTA, CDR2 FQGTGA. The CDR3 spans 18 residues. Trimming left V 4 bases short and J 6 bases short, with 26 bases between. CDR3 nucleotide sequence: TGTGCCAGCAGCTCCAAAGGAGGGGAGGTAAAGAGTAGGGATACGCAGTATTTT. It specifies CASSSKGGEVKSRDTQYF.

CDR3 sequence reads: CASSLVSGDTGELFF. DNA for the CDR3: TGTGCCAGCAGCTTAGTCTCAGGGGACACCGGGGAGCTGTTTTTT. The gene calls are TRBV7-2 and TRBJ2-2; possible D gene TRBD1, 6 bases. Germline CDR1 and CDR2: SGHTA and FQGNSA. V lost 1 base, J lost 3 bases, and 9 bases lay in between. The CDR3 is 15 residues long.

The genes are TRBV5-5 and TRBJ1-2; D unclear. The germline gives CDR1 SGHKS, CDR2 YYEKEE (reference sequence). V was shortened by 1 base and J by 3 bases, with 13 bases between the two germline ends. The CDR3 has 15 residues. The CDR3 DNA is TGTGCCAGCAGCTTGTCCCATGGCAGGCACTATGGCTACACCTTC. Residues: CASSLSHGRHYGYTF.

This rearrangement joins TRBV6-6 to TRBJ2-7, with D possibly being TRBD1 (6 bases). The CDR3 has 12 amino acids. Per germline, CDR1 MNHNY and CDR2 SVGAGI (reference sequence). Trimming cost V 6 bases and J 10 bases, with 16 bases left between them. CDR3 DNA sequence: TGTGCCAGCAGGCGCGCACAGGGACCTCAGTACTTC. Residues: CASRRAQGPQYF.

The genes are TRBV2 and TRBJ2-1; TRBD2 agrees at 7 bases. Germline CDR1 reads SNHLY; CDR2 reads FYNNEI. The CDR3 runs 14 residues. With V trimmed by 7 bases and J by 7 bases, 10 bases remained unmatched. The CDR3, as DNA: TGTGCCAGCACCTTGGGAGGGAGGGTTAATGAGCAGTTCTTC. Translation: CASTLGGRVNEQFF.

This clone was detected a few times. J is TRBJ1-5 and V is TRBV5-6, with D tentatively TRBD1 (5 bases). The CDR3 spans 15 residues. Per germline, CDR1 SGHDT and CDR2 YYEEEE. The V end was cut by 0 bases, the J end by 7 bases, with 14 bases between. CDR3 protein: CASSLAGGGGQPQHF. CDR3 DNA sequence: TGTGCCAGCAGCTTGGCCGGGGGTGGCGGGCAGCCCCAGCATTTT.

This clone has a single count. The rearrangement joins TRBV4-1 to TRBJ1-2, with 7 bases matching TRBD1. J was trimmed by 2 bases and V by 4 bases; bases with no gene match: 7. The CDR3 spans 15 residues. The germline gives CDR1 MGHRA, CDR2 YSYEKL. CDR3 loop: CASSPSTGSNYGYTF. CDR3 coding DNA: TGCGCCAGCAGCCCATCGACAGGGTCGAACTATGGCTACACCTTC.

This clone came up a few times. The CDR3 spells CSVGLGRNTEAFF. Here the CDR3 DNA reads TGCAGCGTTGGACTAGGACGGAACACTGAAGCTTTCTTT. This chain uses TRBV29-1 with TRBJ1-1, with D unresolved. V was clipped by 4 bases and J by 1 base, with 10 bases between them. From germline, CDR1 is SQVTM and CDR2 ANQGSEA. The CDR3 consists of 13 residues.

The chain is built from TRBV7-2 and TRBJ1-6, with a weak D call TRBD1 (5 bases). Between the trimmed V and J ends, which lost 1 base and 9 bases, there was a span of 13 bases. The CDR3 totals 15 residues. CDR1 SGHTA and CDR2 FQGNSA come from the germline V gene. CDR3 sequence (DNA): TGTGCCAGCAGCTTAGGGGACGCGGGGAGTTCACCCCTCCACTTT. Protein: CASSLGDAGSSPLHF.

The V call is TRBV5-1, the J call TRBJ1-2; 7 bases are shared with TRBD1. CDR1 and CDR2 (germline): SGHRS, YFSETQ. The CDR3 runs to 15 residues. With 1 base clipped from V and 2 bases from J, the junction kept 5 bases outside the gene matches. The CDR3 here is CASSLRGQSNYGYTF. In nucleotides, the CDR3 is TGCGCCAGCAGCTTGAGGGGACAGAGCAACTATGGCTACACCTTC. Full variable domain (missing parts from reference TRBV5-1 and TRBJ1-2): KAGVTQTPRYLIKTRGQQVTLSCSPISGHRSVSWYQQTPGQGLQFLFEYFSETQRNKGNFPGRFSGRQFSNSRSEMNVSTLELGDSALYLCASSLRGQSNYGYTFGSGTRLTVV.